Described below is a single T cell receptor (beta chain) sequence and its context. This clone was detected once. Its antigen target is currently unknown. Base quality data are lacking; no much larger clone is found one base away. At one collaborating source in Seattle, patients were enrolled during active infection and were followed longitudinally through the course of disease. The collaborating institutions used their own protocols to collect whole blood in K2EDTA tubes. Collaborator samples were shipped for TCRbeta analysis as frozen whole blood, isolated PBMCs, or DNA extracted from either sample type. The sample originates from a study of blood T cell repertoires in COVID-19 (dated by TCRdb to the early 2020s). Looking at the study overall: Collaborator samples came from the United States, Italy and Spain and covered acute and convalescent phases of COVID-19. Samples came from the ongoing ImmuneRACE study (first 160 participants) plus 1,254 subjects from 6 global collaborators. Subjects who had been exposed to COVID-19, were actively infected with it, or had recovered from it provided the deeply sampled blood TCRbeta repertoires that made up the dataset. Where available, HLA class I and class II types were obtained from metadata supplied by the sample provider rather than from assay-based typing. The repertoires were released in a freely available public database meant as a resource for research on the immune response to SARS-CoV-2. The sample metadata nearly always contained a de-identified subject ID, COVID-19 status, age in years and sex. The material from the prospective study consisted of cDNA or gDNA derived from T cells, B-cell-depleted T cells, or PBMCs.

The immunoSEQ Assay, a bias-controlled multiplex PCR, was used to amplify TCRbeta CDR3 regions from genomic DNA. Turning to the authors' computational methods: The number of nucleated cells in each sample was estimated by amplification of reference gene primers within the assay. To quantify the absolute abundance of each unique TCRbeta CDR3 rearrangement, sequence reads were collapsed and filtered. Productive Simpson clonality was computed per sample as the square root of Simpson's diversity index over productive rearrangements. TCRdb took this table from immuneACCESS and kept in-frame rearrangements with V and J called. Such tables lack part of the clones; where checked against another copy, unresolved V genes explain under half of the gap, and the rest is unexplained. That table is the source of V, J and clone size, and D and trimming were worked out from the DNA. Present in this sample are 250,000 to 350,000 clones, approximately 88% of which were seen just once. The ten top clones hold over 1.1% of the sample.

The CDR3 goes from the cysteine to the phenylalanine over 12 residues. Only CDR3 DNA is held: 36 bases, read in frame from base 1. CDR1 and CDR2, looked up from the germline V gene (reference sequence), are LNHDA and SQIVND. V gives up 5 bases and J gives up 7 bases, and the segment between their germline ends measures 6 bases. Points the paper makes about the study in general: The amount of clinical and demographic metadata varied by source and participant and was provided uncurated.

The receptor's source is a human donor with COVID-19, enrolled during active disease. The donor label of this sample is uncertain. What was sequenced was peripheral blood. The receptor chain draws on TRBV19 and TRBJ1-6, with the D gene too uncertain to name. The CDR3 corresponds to CASSFRNSPLHF. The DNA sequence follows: TGTGCCAGTAGTTTCAGAAATTCACCCCTCCACTTT.